The 25 T cell receptor beta chains in this list originate from one sample, sequenced in a study of CD8 T cells in ankylosing spondylitis (dated by TCRdb to 2015 to 2018). No antigen has been identified for these receptors. Points the paper makes about the study in general: A TCR beta motif made up of 7 to 9 highly homologous amino acid variants appeared to be characteristic of blood from ankylosing spondylitis patients.

Library prep was done by 5' RACE. The sequencing machine was an Illumina HiSeq 2500. The public reads were run again by TCRdb, first through fastp at Q25 and then through MiXCR, and only productive beta chains were kept. Rows are unified per CDR3 protein, each entry keeping the most common DNA and genes. The sample table lists fewer than 450,000 distinct CDR3 sequences, 15% to 20% of them with a count of one. The ten largest clones capture approximately 1% of the sample. Sequenced material: blood, either unsorted or a sorted T cell fraction (not recorded which). All receptors come from a male donor with ankylosing spondylitis.

This clonotype was seen more than once but under ten times. The CDR3 reads CASSELRQGNEQFF. In DNA, the CDR3 is TGTGCCAGCAGTGAACTGAGACAGGGGAATGAGCAGTTCTTC. The rearrangement joins TRBV6-2 or TRBV6-3 to TRBJ2-1; TRBD1 matches at 8 bases. V shed 5 bases, J shed 7 bases, and the junction held 7 bases outside the gene matches. CDR1 is MNHEY and CDR2 is SVGEGT in the germline V gene. The CDR3 has 14 amino acids.

V and J are TRBV28 and TRBJ2-5, with D tentatively TRBD2 (7 bases). V was trimmed by 7 bases and J by 5 bases, leaving 17 bases between them. CDR1 and CDR2 from the germline V gene are MDHEN and SYDVKM. The CDR3 covers 14 residues. CDR3 in DNA: TGTGCCAGCACCTTAGGGGGGGGGCTGGAGACCCAGTACTTC. This translates into CASTLGGGLETQYF.

The chain is built from TRBV5-1 and TRBJ1-1, with D possibly TRBD1 on 5 matching bases. The CDR3 has 14 residues. Germline V gives CDR1 SGHRS, CDR2 YFSETQ. Trimming pared 2 bases from V and 6 bases from J, leaving 14 bases between. CDR3 sequence (DNA): TGCGCCAGCAGCTTCACGGACAATTGGGCTGAAGCTTTCTTT. Its protein is CASSFTDNWAEAFF.

This sequence joins TRBV5-5 and TRBJ1-2; D remains unclear. From germline, CDR1 is SGHKS and CDR2 YYEKEE (reference sequence). The CDR3 sequence is 15 residues long. With 5 bases removed from V and 5 bases from J, the gap between germline ends came to 19 bases. The CDR3 DNA reads TGTGCCAGCAGTTCCTCCCCGGGCAGCCCTTATGGCTACACCTTC. Protein: CASSSSPGSPYGYTF.

This clonotype was counted at least ten times. The chain links TRBV2 to TRBJ1-1, with D tentatively TRBD1 (6 bases). Trimming took off 5 bases at V and 5 bases at J, with 18 bases between the two ends. This CDR3 comprises 15 residues. The V gene's germline CDR1 is SNHLY and CDR2 FYNNEI. The CDR3 here is CASSLTGLRATEAFF. Written as DNA, the CDR3 is TGTGCCAGCAGTCTTACAGGGTTGCGGGCGACTGAAGCTTTCTTT.

This clonotype was seen a handful of times. J is TRBJ2-3 and V is TRBV5-1; D perhaps matches TRBD1 (6 bases). Germline CDR1 is SGHRS and CDR2 is YFSETQ. V was clipped by 1 base and J by 2 bases, with 11 bases between them. The CDR3 extends over 15 amino acids. CDR3 region: CASSLMGQDTDTQYF. For the CDR3, the DNA is TGCGCCAGCAGCTTGATGGGACAAGACACAGATACGCAGTATTTT.

The J gene is TRBJ2-3, the V gene TRBV12-3 or TRBV12-4; 11 nucleotides match TRBD2. Germline trimming cut 6 bases from V and 8 bases from J; bases unmatched to any gene: 10. The CDR3 has 15 residues. The CDR3 sequence is CASRFSGGAFATQYF. CDR3 DNA: TGTGCCAGCAGGTTTAGCGGGGGGGCCTTTGCTACGCAGTATTTT.

This chain connects TRBV6-2 or TRBV6-3 to TRBJ2-2, with D possibly matching TRBD1 (6 bases). This CDR3 spans 16 amino acids. CDR1 and CDR2 from the germline V gene are MNHEY and SVGEGT. The germline V and J ends were trimmed by 0 bases and 9 bases, with 17 bases remaining between them. Here the CDR3 reads CASSYSTSRGKRELFF. The CDR3 bases are TGTGCCAGCAGTTACTCCACTTCCAGGGGTAAACGGGAGCTGTTTTTT.

In its sample, this clonotype was seen a few times. This sequence joins TRBV3-1 and TRBJ1-1; D gene ambiguous. V was shortened by 6 bases and J by 1 base, with 12 bases between the two germline ends. This CDR3 region has 14 residues. Germline V gives CDR1 LGHDT, CDR2 YNNKEL (reference sequence). CDR3 region: CASRRNSWNTEAFF. The CDR3 DNA follows: TGTGCCAGCAGACGGAACTCATGGAACACTGAAGCTTTCTTT.

The V gene is TRBV5-1, the J gene TRBJ2-7; TRBD1 agrees at 9 bases. The V gene's germline CDR1 is SGHRS and CDR2 YFSETQ. The CDR3 loop spans 15 amino acids. With 0 bases clipped from V and 6 bases from J, the junction kept 7 bases outside the gene matches. CDR3 nucleotide sequence: TGCGCCAGCAGCTTGGCTGGGACAGGGAGTTCCGAGCAGTACTTC. The encoded protein is CASSLAGTGSSEQYF.

The gene calls are TRBV20-1 and TRBJ2-7, with TRBD2 matching 10 bases. There are 15 residues in the CDR3. Trimming removed 6 bases from V and 1 base from J; junction bases left unmatched: 9. The germline gives CDR1 DFQATT, CDR2 SNEGSKA (reference sequence). Written as DNA, the CDR3 is TGCAGTGCCACATCGACTAGCGGGCCTTCCTACGAGCAGTACTTC. Its protein product is CSATSTSGPSYEQYF.

The V call is TRBV20-1, the J call TRBJ2-3, with 12 bases fitting TRBD2. The V gene end was trimmed by 2 bases and the J gene end by 5 bases; junction bases not matched to a gene: 5. The length of the CDR3 is 15 residues. The germline V gene encodes CDR1 DFQATT and CDR2 SNEGSKA (reference sequence). CDR3 residues: CSARNLAGGRDTQYF. CDR3 bases: TGCAGTGCTAGAAACCTAGCGGGGGGGCGAGATACGCAGTATTTT.

This clonotype was counted a few times. V is TRBV20-1 and J is TRBJ2-1, with 11 bases that match TRBD2. This CDR3 is 16 amino acids long. Germline V gives CDR1 DFQATT, CDR2 SNEGSKA (reference sequence). V lost 1 base, J lost 2 bases, and 4 bases stayed unmatched. CDR3 protein: CSARGLAGPAYNEQFF. The CDR3 DNA is TGCAGTGCTAGAGGACTAGCGGGGCCAGCCTACAATGAGCAGTTCTTC.

This clonotype has a count of ten or more. V and J are TRBV10-3 and TRBJ1-3; D is possibly TRBD1 (5 bases). This CDR3 has 15 residues. Trimming removed 0 bases from V and 0 bases from J, with 6 bases in between. In germline, CDR1 is ENHRY, CDR2 SYGVKD. The chain's CDR3 is CAISESGDSGNTIYF. CDR3 sequence (DNA): TGTGCCATCAGTGAGTCGGGGGACTCTGGAAACACCATATATTTT.

The chain joins TRBV29-1 to TRBJ2-1, with TRBD2 matching over 14 bases. V lost 4 bases to trimming and J lost 7 bases; unmatched junction nucleotides: 12. The CDR3 runs to 17 residues. CDR1 and CDR2 from the germline V gene are SQVTM and ANQGSEA. The CDR3 here is CSVAGTSGRIGGNEQFF. The CDR3 DNA is TGCAGCGTTGCCGGGACTAGCGGGAGAATAGGGGGTAATGAGCAGTTCTTC.

The gene calls are TRBV19 and TRBJ1-5, with D hard to call. Deletions cut 4 bases from V and 5 bases from J, with 3 bases between. The CDR3 loop spans 11 amino acids. Germline CDR1 LNHDA, CDR2 SQIVND (reference sequence). CDR3 DNA: TGTGCCAGTAGTAATCATCAGCCCCAGCATTTT. It specifies CASSNHQPQHF.

The chain carries TRBV5-1 and TRBJ2-1, with D perhaps matching TRBD2 (7 bases). V lost 6 bases and J lost 4, with 14 bases in between. The CDR3 has 14 residues. Germline V gene lookup returns CDR1 SGHRS and CDR2 YFSETQ. CDR3 region: CASKGGTLYNEQFF. Written as DNA, the CDR3 is TGCGCCAGCAAGGGGGGGACACTGTACAATGAGCAGTTCTTC.

This clonotype has a handful of counts. The rearrangement joins TRBV16 to TRBJ2-2, with D possibly called TRBD1 or TRBD2 (5 bases each). The CDR3 has 16 amino acids. CDR1 and CDR2 from the germline V gene are KGHSY and FQNENV. Trimming cost V 0 bases and J 4 bases, with 12 bases left between them. Here the CDR3 DNA reads TGTGCCAGCAGCCAATCGCGGGCAGGGATCACCGGGGAGCTGTTTTTT. Amino acids: CASSQSRAGITGELFF.

The chain links TRBV20-1 to TRBJ2-3; 10 bases fit TRBD2. Germline values: CDR1 DFQATT, CDR2 SNEGSKA (reference sequence). The CDR3 covers 14 residues. J lost 2 bases, V lost 7 bases, and 6 bases had no gene match. In DNA form, the CDR3 reads TGCAGTGTAGGACTAGCGGTCCCCACAGATACGCAGTATTTT. Protein product: CSVGLAVPTDTQYF.

J is TRBJ1-4 and V is TRBV12-3 or TRBV12-4; TRBD1 might be the D (5 bases). The V end was cut by 7 bases, the J end by 8 bases, with 17 bases between. This CDR3 spans 14 amino acids. CDR3 nucleotide sequence: TGTGCCAGCACCATAGTCCAGGGTGGCGAAAAACTGTTTTTT. Residues: CASTIVQGGEKLFF.

There are a few counts of this clonotype. The genes are TRBV6-5 and TRBJ1-2; no clear D. V was pared by 1 base and J by 1 base, with 10 bases between. Germline V CDR1 and CDR2: MNHEY, SVGAGI. This CDR3 is built from 15 residues. CDR3 DNA sequence: TGTGCCAGCAGTTACTATCACAGTGGTAACTATGGCTACACCTTC. Protein product: CASSYYHSGNYGYTF.

This clonotype came up a few times. V and J are TRBV12-3 or TRBV12-4 and TRBJ1-6, with D possibly TRBD1 on 5 matching bases. The CDR3 consists of 16 residues. Deletions cut 5 bases from V and 9 bases from J, with 20 bases between. The CDR3 region has the DNA TGTGCCAGCAGTCGCTTCGGGGCAGGGTTGGGTTCACCCCTCCACTTT. The encoded protein is CASSRFGAGLGSPLHF.

The chain joins TRBV12-3 or TRBV12-4 to TRBJ2-1, with 7 bases lining up with TRBD1. The CDR3 contains 13 residues. Trimming took 6 bases from V and 4 from J; bases not matched to a gene: 3. The CDR3 loop is CASRRDRYNEQFF. The CDR3 DNA reads TGTGCCAGCAGAAGGGACAGATACAATGAGCAGTTCTTC.

J is TRBJ1-2 and V is TRBV10-3, with 8 bases lining up with TRBD1. The J segment lost 5 bases and the V segment lost 0 bases, leaving 5 bases of the junction unmatched. The germline V gene has CDR1 ENHRY and CDR2 SYGVKD. The CDR3 spans 15 residues. DNA of the CDR3: TGTGCCATCAGTGAGTCCCCGGACAGGGTTTATGGCTACACCTTC. This sequence encodes CAISESPDRVYGYTF.

The V and J genes are TRBV2 and TRBJ2-6, with D unresolved. In germline, CDR1 is SNHLY, CDR2 FYNNEI. The CDR3 consists of 15 residues. The V end lost 5 bases, the J end lost 0 bases, and 8 bases lay between the germline ends. As DNA, the CDR3 is TGTGCCAGCAGTAGCATAGGCTCTGGGGCCAACGTCCTGACTTTC. Translated: CASSSIGSGANVLTF.